The 30 T cell receptor beta chains below all came from one sample that was sequenced in a study of post-analysis software for immune sequencing data. Prepared TCR beta cDNA libraries contained unique molecular identifiers. Each CDR3 protein is one row after TCRdb ran MiXCR on the PCR reads. The data show 150,000 or so distinct CDR3 sequences, roughly 40% seen once. The sequences come from blood, collected after autologous hematopoietic stem cell transplantation. These receptors all stem from a girl aged 5-17 years with multiple sclerosis.

This sequence joins TRBV20-1 and TRBJ2-7, with a tentative D call TRBD1 (5 bases). The CDR3 sequence is 15 residues long. Germline loops: CDR1 DFQATT, CDR2 SNEGSKA (reference sequence). Between the trimmed V and J ends, which lost 1 base and 0 bases, there was a span of 13 bases. CDR3 coding DNA: TGCAGTGCTAGAGGGTTGGGGCGGAACTCCTACGAGCAGTACTTC. Protein sequence: CSARGLGRNSYEQYF.

Remarks on this clonotype: The junction and the germline gene differ at one end; a read error may be behind it. The chain carries TRBV5-1 and TRBJ2-1; 10 bases match TRBD2. CDR1 SGHRS and CDR2 YFSETQ come from the germline V gene. The CDR3 runs to 22 residues. The CDR3 region has the DNA TGCGCCAGCAGCTTGTCCGACGGCCGGCTAGCGGGGGTTCCGCCCTCATACAATGGGCAGTTCTTC. Translating it yields CASSLSDGRLAGVPPSYNGQFF.

This clonotype was seen only a few times. V usage is TRBV12-3 or TRBV12-4 and J usage is TRBJ2-7; no firm D call. V lost 3 bases and J lost 2, with 8 bases in between. The CDR3 has 13 amino acids. CDR3 nucleotides: TGTGCCAGCAGTTTGTGGGTTCCCTACGAGCAGTACTTC. Amino acid sequence: CASSLWVPYEQYF.

This clonotype showed up just a few times. The chain recombines TRBV3-1 with TRBJ2-5; 12 bases fit TRBD2. In germline, CDR1 is LGHDT, CDR2 YNNKEL (reference sequence). The CDR3 runs to 16 residues. With 0 bases clipped from V and 4 bases from J, the junction kept 3 bases outside the gene matches. The CDR3 sequence: CASSQELAGGGETQYF. The CDR3 nucleotides read TGTGCCAGCAGCCAAGAACTAGCGGGAGGAGGAGAGACCCAGTACTTC.

The J gene is TRBJ2-7, the V gene TRBV12-3 or TRBV12-4; TRBD1 is a possible D gene (6 bases). V lost 3 bases and J lost 5, with 20 bases in between. CDR3 length: 16 residues. CDR3 protein: CASSLGASGRVNEQYF. The CDR3 DNA is TGTGCCAGCAGTTTGGGGGCTAGTGGGAGAGTAAACGAGCAGTACTTC.

The chain recombines TRBV7-2 with TRBJ1-2; possibly TRBD1 for D (6 bases). CDR3 size: 14 residues. Between the trimmed V and J ends, which lost 1 base and 4 bases, there was a span of 10 bases. Germline CDR1 reads SGHTA; CDR2 reads FQGNSA. The CDR3 protein is CASSLVDRGYGYTF. The CDR3 DNA is TGTGCCAGCAGCTTAGTGGACAGAGGCTATGGCTACACCTTC.

This clonotype came up a few times. The V call is TRBV3-1, the J call TRBJ1-2, with 7 bases matching TRBD1. This CDR3 has 12 amino acids. Looked up from germline, CDR1 is LGHDT and CDR2 is YNNKEL (reference sequence). V dropped 6 bases and J dropped 4; count of bases not matched to a gene: 2. In DNA, the CDR3 is TGTGCCAGCAGGGGACAGTTCTATGGCTACACCTTC. It is translated as CASRGQFYGYTF.

This chain uses TRBV6-5 with TRBJ2-6; D gene unclear. V was cut by 7 bases and J by 4 bases, with 17 bases left in between. The CDR3 is 16 residues long. CDR1 MNHEY and CDR2 SVGAGI come from the germline V gene. The CDR3 DNA sequence: TGTGCCAGCACCATTACGTGGGGTGGAGGGGCCAACGTCCTGACTTTC. Encoded protein: CASTITWGGGANVLTF.

The V and J genes are TRBV29-1 and TRBJ2-3, with 13 bases matching TRBD2. The trim removed 7 bases at V and 0 bases at J, leaving 19 bases unmatched. There are 20 residues in the CDR3. CDR1 is SQVTM, CDR2 ANQGSEA, per germline. The CDR3 loop reads CSAMGPGLAGSLSSTDTQYF. CDR3 in DNA: TGCAGCGCCATGGGACCGGGACTAGCGGGATCTCTCTCTAGCACAGATACGCAGTATTTT.

The chain recombines TRBV12-3 or TRBV12-4 with TRBJ2-1; D uncertain. The germline V and J ends were trimmed by 0 bases and 4 bases, with 13 bases remaining between them. The CDR3 runs to 16 residues. The CDR3 DNA reads TGTGCCAGCAGTTTAGCGCCTAGTTTGGGGTACAATGAGCAGTTCTTC. Translated: CASSLAPSLGYNEQFF.

This chain uses TRBV18 with TRBJ2-3; maybe TRBD1 (6 bases). Germline CDR1 reads KGHSH; CDR2 reads LQKENI. This CDR3 is built from 16 residues. The ends were cut back, 1 base at V and 2 bases at J, with 13 bases in the middle. CDR3 in amino acids: CASSPRNRAHTDTQYF. In DNA form, the CDR3 reads TGTGCCAGCTCACCACGAAACAGGGCCCACACAGATACGCAGTATTTT.

This clonotype occurred many times. The chain links TRBV28 to TRBJ1-2; TRBD1 might be the D (6 bases). CDR3 length: 13 residues. CDR1 and CDR2 (germline): MDHEN, SYDVKM. The V gene lost 6 bases and the J gene lost 8 bases, with 16 bases spanning the gap. CDR3 sequence (DNA): TGTGCCAGCAGCCAGCCCAGGGGAAGCGGCTACACCTTC. Its translation is CASSQPRGSGYTF.

The rearrangement joins TRBV18 to TRBJ2-7; possibly TRBD2 for D (6 bases). CDR1 and CDR2 (germline): KGHSH, LQKENI. The V gene lost 6 bases and the J gene lost 7 bases, with 19 bases spanning the gap. CDR3 size: 14 residues. CDR3 loop: CASSSYLEGQEQYF. In DNA form, the CDR3 reads TGTGCCAGCTCCTCCTACTTGGAGGGTCAGGAGCAGTACTTC.

The chain is built from TRBV7-2 and TRBJ2-6; TRBD1 or TRBD2 may be the D gene (5 bases each). Trimming stripped 1 base from V and 12 bases from J, with 13 bases between. In germline, CDR1 is SGHTA, CDR2 FQGNSA. The CDR3 totals 14 residues. CDR3 amino acids: CTSSLGGQGAVLTF. CDR3 bases: TGTACCAGCAGCTTAGGGGGTCAGGGAGCCGTCCTGACTTTC.

This clonotype was observed at least ten times. This chain uses TRBV7-9 with TRBJ2-3; 8 positions agree with TRBD2. J lost 1 base, V lost 6 bases, and 6 bases had no gene match. Germline loops: CDR1 SEHNR, CDR2 FQNEAQ (reference sequence). The CDR3 contains 15 residues. The CDR3, as DNA: TGTGCCAGCAGGAATGGACTAGCCCGCACAGATACGCAGTATTTT. This codes for CASRNGLARTDTQYF.

Here the CDR3 reads CASSLDRNVYGYTF. The CDR3 DNA reads as TGCGCCAGCAGCTTGGACAGAAATGTCTATGGCTACACCTTC. The chain joins TRBV5-1 to TRBJ1-2; D is unresolved. The ends were cut back, 0 bases at V and 4 bases at J, with 10 bases in the middle. The CDR3 length is 14 residues. Germline V lookup: CDR1 SGHRS, CDR2 YFSETQ.

The genes are TRBV5-1 and TRBJ2-1, with D possibly matching TRBD1 (6 bases). V was trimmed by 4 bases and J by 11 bases, leaving 10 bases between them. CDR1 and CDR2 from the germline V gene are SGHRS and YFSETQ. The CDR3 contains 11 residues. The CDR3 coding sequence is TGCGCCAGCAGCCTTCAGGGGAAGCAGTTCTTC. This translates into CASSLQGKQFF.

This chain joins TRBV15 and TRBJ2-7, with D possibly TRBD2 on 5 matching bases. Germline V gene data show CDR1 as LNHNV and CDR2 as YYDKDF (reference sequence). CDR3 length: 14 residues. V gave up 0 bases and J gave up 0 bases, with 6 bases separating them. CDR3 in DNA: TGTGCCACCAGCAGAGATCGGGGCTCCTACGAGCAGTACTTC. It encodes CATSRDRGSYEQYF.

The J gene is TRBJ2-3, the V gene TRBV7-2, with D hard to call. Trimming took 5 bases from V and 5 from J, leaving 8 bases between them. The CDR3 is 12 amino acids. CDR1 is SGHTA, CDR2 FQGNSA, per germline. Here the CDR3 reads CASSPHRDTQYF. For the CDR3, the DNA is TGTGCCAGCAGCCCTCACAGAGATACGCAGTATTTT.

The gene calls are TRBV20-1 and TRBJ2-7; 10 nucleotides line up with TRBD1. CDR1 is DFQATT and CDR2 is SNEGSKA in the germline V gene (reference sequence). V gave up 6 bases and J gave up 7 bases; unmatched junction bases: 12. The CDR3 runs to 14 residues. CDR3 in DNA: TGCAGTGCCCGACGGACAGGGGGGCTTAGAGAGCAGTACTTC. The encoded protein is CSARRTGGLREQYF.

The chain carries TRBV24-1 and TRBJ2-3; D is unresolved. V gave up 4 bases and J gave up 0 bases, with 16 bases separating them. The CDR3 runs to 17 residues. Germline assignment: CDR1 KGHDR and CDR2 SFDVKD. This chain's CDR3 is CATSDPGPLSSTDTQYF. The DNA for the CDR3 is TGTGCCACCAGTGACCCTGGACCGCTCTCGAGCACAGATACGCAGTATTTT.

This clonotype was seen just once. One end of the junction fails to match germline, which may point to a read error. This rearrangement joins TRBV6-5 to TRBJ1-4, with D tentatively TRBD1 (5 bases). The CDR3 runs to 14 residues. Germline lookup yields CDR1 MNHEY and CDR2 SVGAGI. As DNA, the CDR3 is TGTGCCGGCAGCCGCGGGGCGACTAATGAAAAACTGTTTTTT. Protein: CAGSRGATNEKLFF.

This chain uses TRBV20-1 with TRBJ2-7, with TRBD2 matching over 14 bases. Germline V CDR1 and CDR2: DFQATT, SNEGSKA (reference sequence). This CDR3 contains 16 residues. J was trimmed by 4 bases and V by 3 bases; bases with no gene match: 8. CDR3 coding DNA: TGCAGTGCTAGGACCGGGACTAGCGGGAGAAGGTACGAGCAGTACTTC. The encoded protein is CSARTGTSGRRYEQYF.

The chain joins TRBV7-2 to TRBJ2-5, with 7 positions matching TRBD2. The J call is doubtful: the DNA matches TRBJ2-7 better. Germline V gene data show CDR1 as SGHTA and CDR2 as FQGNSA. The CDR3 sequence is 12 residues long. The CDR3 spells CASSRGVGEQYF. CDR3 coding DNA: TGTGCCAGCAGCCGGGGGGTCGGCGAGCAGTACTTC.

This clonotype came up a few times. The V call is TRBV6-6, the J call TRBJ2-7; 9 bases agree with TRBD2. The DNA end favors TRBJ2-5, so the J call may be wrong. This CDR3 is 12 amino acids long. Per germline, CDR1 MNHNY and CDR2 SVGAGI (reference sequence). CDR3 bases: TGTGCTATAGCGGGAGCACGAGAGACCCAGTACTTC. This translates into CAIAGARETQYF.

Comment on this clonotype: This may stem from a read error, because a much larger clone lies one nucleotide away. The gene calls are TRBV28 and TRBJ1-5; tentative D call: TRBD1 (6 bases). CDR3 length equals 15 residues. CDR1 is MDHEN, CDR2 SYDVKM, per germline. CDR3 residues: CVSSEDTGSGQPQHF. Written as DNA, the CDR3 is TGTGTCAGCAGTGAGGATACAGGGTCTGGTCAGCCCCAGCATTTT.

CDR3 sequence: CASSPRARGETQYF. DNA for the CDR3: TGTGCCAGCAGCCCCAGAGCTAGGGGAGAGACCCAGTACTTC. The gene calls are TRBV13 and TRBJ2-5, with D tentatively TRBD1 (5 bases). CDR1 and CDR2 (germline): PRHDT, FYEKMQ (reference sequence). V gave up 5 bases and J gave up 4 bases, with 14 bases separating them. There are 14 residues in the CDR3. Based on the CDR3 plus reference TRBV13 and TRBJ2-5, the full variable domain is AAGVIQSPRHLIKEKRETATLKCYPIPRHDTVYWYQQGPGQDPQFLISFYEKMQSDKGSIPDRFSAQQFSDYHSELNMSSLELGDSALYFCASSPRARGETQYFGPGTRLLVL.

This sequence joins TRBV9 and TRBJ2-7; D gene uncertain. This CDR3 has 16 amino acids. The V end lost 3 bases, the J end lost 4 bases, and 20 bases lay between the germline ends. Germline V gene data show CDR1 as SGDLS and CDR2 as YYNGEE. CDR3 in amino acids: CASSASRKTLPYEQYF. In nucleotides, the CDR3 is TGTGCCAGCAGCGCGAGTAGGAAAACGTTGCCGTACGAGCAGTACTTC.

This clonotype was found a few times. This rearrangement joins TRBV5-1 to TRBJ2-1; D gene uncertain. Germline V gene data show CDR1 as SGHRS and CDR2 as YFSETQ. The CDR3 totals 14 residues. V was pared by 0 bases and J by 4 bases, with 8 bases between. CDR3 DNA: TGCGCCAGCAGCTTGGAGGGTTGGTACAATGAGCAGTTCTTC. Protein product: CASSLEGWYNEQFF.

V and J are TRBV6-5 and TRBJ2-2; 8 nucleotides align to TRBD2. Germline V CDR1 and CDR2: MNHEY, SVGAGI. The CDR3 has 15 amino acids. With V trimmed by 5 bases and J by 2 bases, 4 bases remained unmatched. The CDR3 loop is CASSKGLANTGELFF. For the CDR3, the DNA is TGTGCCAGCAGTAAAGGACTAGCTAACACCGGGGAGCTGTTTTTT.